The 8 T cell receptor beta chains below come from one sample, sequenced in a study of CD8 T cells in Susac syndrome. Reverse transcription used 0.5 to 1 ug RNA and random hexamers. TCRdb reprocessed the immunoSEQ multiplex PCR reads via MiXCR and lists one record per CDR3 protein. This table has some 260,000 distinct CDR3 sequences, about 88% appearing once. Sequencing input: CD8+ T cells from PBMCs. These TCRs come from a human donor with multiple sclerosis.

The chain links TRBV28 to TRBJ2-7, with D maybe TRBD2 (6 bases). Germline V lookup: CDR1 MDHEN, CDR2 SYDVKM. Trimming took 7 bases from V and 5 from J, leaving 21 bases between them. This CDR3 is built from 15 residues. The CDR3, as DNA: TGTGCCAGCACCTATCCGGGACTGGGAATGGACGAGCAGTACTTC. It codes for CASTYPGLGMDEQYF.

This chain's CDR3 is CASSFWDRNYGYTF. The CDR3 DNA follows: TGTGCCAGCAGTTTTTGGGACAGGAACTATGGCTACACCTTC. This chain uses TRBV12-3 or TRBV12-4 with TRBJ1-2; 8 bases are shared with TRBD1. V shed 3 bases and J 2 bases; nucleotides not matched to a gene: 2. The CDR3 contains 14 residues.

The rearrangement joins TRBV6-5 to TRBJ2-1, with a possible D match to TRBD1 (6 bases). This CDR3 contains 15 residues. Germline CDR1 and CDR2: MNHEY and SVGAGI. V lost 0 bases and J 7 bases, leaving 13 bases between the germline ends. In nucleotides, the CDR3 is TGTGCCAGCAGTTACTCGACAGGTGCAAGAAATGAGCAGTTCTTC. It specifies CASSYSTGARNEQFF.

J is TRBJ2-1 and V is TRBV14, with TRBD2 identical over 7 bases. Germline V gene data show CDR1 as SGHDN and CDR2 as FVKESK. The trim removed 3 bases at V and 5 bases at J, leaving 7 bases unmatched. This CDR3 region has 15 residues. The CDR3 DNA reads TGTGCCAGCAGCCACTCTGGGCGGGGGAACAATGAGCAGTTCTTC. Protein product: CASSHSGRGNNEQFF.

The J gene is TRBJ1-4, the V gene TRBV27, with D perhaps TRBD1 (6 bases). The germline CDR1 and CDR2 sequences are MNHEY and SMNVEV (reference sequence). The ends were cut back, 8 bases at V and 1 base at J, with 14 bases in the middle. The CDR3 consists of 15 residues. This chain's CDR3 is CASGSGGRTNEKLFF. CDR3 sequence (DNA): TGTGCCAGCGGTTCCGGGGGGCGAACTAATGAAAAACTGTTTTTT.

The rearrangement links TRBV27 to TRBJ1-2; unclear D gene. Trimming shortened V by 0 bases and J by 8 bases, and 13 bases separated the two germline ends. The CDR3 has 14 residues. The germline V gene has CDR1 MNHEY and CDR2 SMNVEV (reference sequence). CDR3 DNA: TGTGCCAGCAGTTTATCGAGTGGCAGGAGAGGCTACACCTTC. Protein sequence: CASSLSSGRRGYTF.

The rearrangement links TRBV27 to TRBJ2-7, with a tentative D call TRBD1 (6 bases). Germline loops: CDR1 MNHEY, CDR2 SMNVEV (reference sequence). Trimming removed 5 bases from V and 0 bases from J, with 14 bases in between. The CDR3 is made up of 15 amino acids. The CDR3 nucleotides are TGTGCCAGCAGTGGGGGACACTTGAGCTCCTACGAGCAGTACTTC. It translates to CASSGGHLSSYEQYF.

The rearrangement links TRBV29-1 to TRBJ2-5; D unclear. Germline CDR1 is SQVTM and CDR2 is ANQGSEA. CDR3 length: 12 amino acids. V was cut by 7 bases and J by 2 bases, with 11 bases left in between. CDR3 sequence: CSARTRQETQYF. The DNA of the CDR3 is TGCAGCGCAAGGACCAGGCAAGAGACCCAGTACTTC. Complete variable domain (other parts from reference TRBV29-1 and TRBJ2-5): SAVISQKPSRDICQRGTSLTIQCQVDSQVTMMFWYRQQPGQSLTLIATANQGSEATYESGFVIDKFPISRPNLTFSTLTVSNMSPEDSSIYLCSARTRQETQYFGPGTRLLVL.